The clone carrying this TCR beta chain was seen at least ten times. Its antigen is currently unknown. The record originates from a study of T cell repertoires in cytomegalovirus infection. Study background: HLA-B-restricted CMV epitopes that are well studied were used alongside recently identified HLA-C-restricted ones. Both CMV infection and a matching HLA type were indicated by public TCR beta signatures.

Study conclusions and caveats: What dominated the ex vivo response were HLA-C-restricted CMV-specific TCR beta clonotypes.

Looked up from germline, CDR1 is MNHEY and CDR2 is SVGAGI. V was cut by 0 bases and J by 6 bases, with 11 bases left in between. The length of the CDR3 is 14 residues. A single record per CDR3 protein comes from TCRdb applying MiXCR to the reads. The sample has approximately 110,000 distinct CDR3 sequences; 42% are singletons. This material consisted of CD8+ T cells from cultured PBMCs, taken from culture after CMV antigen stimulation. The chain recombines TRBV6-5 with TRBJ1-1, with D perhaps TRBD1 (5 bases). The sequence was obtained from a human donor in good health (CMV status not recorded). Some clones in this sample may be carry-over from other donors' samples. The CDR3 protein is CASSYSTWGSEAFF. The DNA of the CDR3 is TGTGCCAGCAGTTACTCGACGTGGGGCTCTGAAGCTTTCTTT.